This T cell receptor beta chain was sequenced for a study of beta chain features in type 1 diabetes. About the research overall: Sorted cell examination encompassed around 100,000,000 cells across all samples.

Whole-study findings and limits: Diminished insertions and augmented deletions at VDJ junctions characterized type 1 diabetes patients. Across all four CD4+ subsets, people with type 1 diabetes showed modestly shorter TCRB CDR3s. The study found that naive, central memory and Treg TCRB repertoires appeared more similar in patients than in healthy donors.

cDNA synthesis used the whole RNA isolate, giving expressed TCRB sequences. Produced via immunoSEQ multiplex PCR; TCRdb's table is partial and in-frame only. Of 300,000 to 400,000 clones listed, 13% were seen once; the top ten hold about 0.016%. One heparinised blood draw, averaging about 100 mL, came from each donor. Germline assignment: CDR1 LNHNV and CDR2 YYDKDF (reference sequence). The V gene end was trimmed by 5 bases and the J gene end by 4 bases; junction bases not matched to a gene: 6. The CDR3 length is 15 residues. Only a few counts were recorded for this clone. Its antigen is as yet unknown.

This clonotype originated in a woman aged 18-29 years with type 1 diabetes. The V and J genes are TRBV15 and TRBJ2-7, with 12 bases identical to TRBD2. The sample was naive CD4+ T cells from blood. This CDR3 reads CATSARLAGVYEQYF. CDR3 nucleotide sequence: TGTGCCACCAGCGCGCGACTAGCGGGGGTTTACGAGCAGTACTTC. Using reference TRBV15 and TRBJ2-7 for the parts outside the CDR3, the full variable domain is DAMVIQNPRYQVTQFGKPVTLSCSQTLNHNVMYWYQQKSSQAPKLLFHYYDKDFNNEADTPDNFQSRRPNTSFCFLDIRSPGLGDTAMYLCATSARLAGVYEQYFGPGTRLTVT.